This T cell receptor (beta chain) was profiled in a study of blood T cell repertoires in COVID-19. The protocol was immunoSEQ multiplex PCR, while the TCRdb copy is restricted to in-frame clones and leaves out a portion. The data show 200,000 to 250,000 clones, 80% to 90% seen once. V shed 1 base and J 4 bases; nucleotides not matched to a gene: 2. Germline V gene data show CDR1 as SGHAT and CDR2 as FQNNGV. The length of the CDR3 is 16 residues. Sequencing input: peripheral blood. This TCR was recovered from a man aged 45-65 years with acute or convalescent COVID-19. V gene TRBV11-2 combines with J gene TRBJ2-7; 15 bases align to TRBD2. The DNA of the CDR3 is TGTGCCAGCAGCTTAGGGACTAGCGGGGGGGCGTACGAGCAGTACTTC. Translating gives CASSLGTSGGAYEQYF.